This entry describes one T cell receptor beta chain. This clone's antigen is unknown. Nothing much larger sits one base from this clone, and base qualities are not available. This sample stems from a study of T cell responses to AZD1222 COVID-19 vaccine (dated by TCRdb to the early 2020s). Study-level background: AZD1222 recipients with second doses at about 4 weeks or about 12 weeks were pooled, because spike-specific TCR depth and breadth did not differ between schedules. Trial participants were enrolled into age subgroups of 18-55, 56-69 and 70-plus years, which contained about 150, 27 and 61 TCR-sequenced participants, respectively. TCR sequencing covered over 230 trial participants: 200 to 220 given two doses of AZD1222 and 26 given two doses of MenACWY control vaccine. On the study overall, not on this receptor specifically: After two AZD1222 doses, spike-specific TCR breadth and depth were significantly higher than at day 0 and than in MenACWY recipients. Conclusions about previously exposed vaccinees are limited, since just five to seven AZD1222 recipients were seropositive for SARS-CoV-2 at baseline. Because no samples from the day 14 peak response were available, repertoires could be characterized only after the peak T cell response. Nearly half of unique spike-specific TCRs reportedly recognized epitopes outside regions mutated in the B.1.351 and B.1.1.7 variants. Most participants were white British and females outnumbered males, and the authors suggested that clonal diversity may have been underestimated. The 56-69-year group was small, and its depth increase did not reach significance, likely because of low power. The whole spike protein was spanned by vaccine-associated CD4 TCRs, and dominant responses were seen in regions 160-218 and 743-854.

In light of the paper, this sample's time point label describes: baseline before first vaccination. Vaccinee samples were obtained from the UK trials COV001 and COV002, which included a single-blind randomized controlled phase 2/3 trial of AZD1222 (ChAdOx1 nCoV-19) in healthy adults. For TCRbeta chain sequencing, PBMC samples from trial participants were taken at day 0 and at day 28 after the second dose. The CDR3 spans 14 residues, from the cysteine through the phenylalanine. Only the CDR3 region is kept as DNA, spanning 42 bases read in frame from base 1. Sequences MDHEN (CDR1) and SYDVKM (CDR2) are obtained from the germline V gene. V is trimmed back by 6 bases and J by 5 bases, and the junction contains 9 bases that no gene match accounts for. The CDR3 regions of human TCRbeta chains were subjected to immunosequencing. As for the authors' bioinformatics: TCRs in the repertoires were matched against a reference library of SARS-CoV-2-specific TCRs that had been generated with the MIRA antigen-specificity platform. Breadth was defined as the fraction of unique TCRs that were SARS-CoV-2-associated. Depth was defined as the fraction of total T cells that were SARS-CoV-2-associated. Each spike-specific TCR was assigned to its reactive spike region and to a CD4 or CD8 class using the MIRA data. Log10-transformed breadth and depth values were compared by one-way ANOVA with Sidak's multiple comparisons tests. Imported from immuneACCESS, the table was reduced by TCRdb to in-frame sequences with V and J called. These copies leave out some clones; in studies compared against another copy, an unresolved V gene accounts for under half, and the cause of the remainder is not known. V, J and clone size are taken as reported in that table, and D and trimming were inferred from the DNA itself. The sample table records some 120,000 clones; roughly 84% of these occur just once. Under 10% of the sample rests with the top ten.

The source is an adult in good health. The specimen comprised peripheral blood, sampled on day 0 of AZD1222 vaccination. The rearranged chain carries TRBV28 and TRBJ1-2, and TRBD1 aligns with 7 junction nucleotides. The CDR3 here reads CASSRQGGAYGYTF. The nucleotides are TGTGCCAGCAGCAGACAGGGTGGGGCGTATGGCTACACCTTC.